The sequence of this TCR beta chain was determined in a study of cytomegalovirus exposure and HLA in healthy donors. The ends were cut back, 0 bases at V and 0 bases at J, with 3 bases in the middle. Germline V gene data show CDR1 as SGHRS and CDR2 as YFSETQ. The CDR3 totals 14 residues. In the PCR, 60 Vbeta and 13 Jbeta primers were used. Data came from immunoSEQ multiplex PCR; TCRdb stores just in-frame clones and leaves some out. The sample lists 100,000 or so clones, about 77% occurring once. The sequenced sample was PBMCs. This receptor was obtained from a woman aged 40 to 50 in good health and CMV-seronegative. The chain links TRBV5-1 to TRBJ2-2, with unresolved D. The CDR3 sequence: CASSLGANTGELFF. For the CDR3, the DNA is TGCGCCAGCAGCTTGGGAGCGAACACCGGGGAGCTGTTTTTT.